The 32 T cell receptor beta chains in this list originate from one sample, sequenced in a study of shared clonotypes between healthy human individuals. Method: immunoSEQ multiplex PCR; TCRdb's copy keeps in-frame clones and lacks some. Of some 1.5 million clones in the sample, around 98% were seen once. The sequencing sample was made of naive CD4+ T cells sorted from blood. Subset in this sample: CD45RA+ positively selected. All receptors come from a man younger than 40 in good health.

The chain recombines TRBV7-8 with TRBJ1-5, with TRBD1 matching 7 bases. Trimming at V came to 1 base and at J to 4 bases, leaving 4 bases not matched to a gene. The CDR3 covers 15 residues. Per the germline V gene, CDR1 is SGHVS and CDR2 is FQNEAQ. In DNA form, the CDR3 reads TGTGCCAGCAGCTTAGTTGGGACAGTTAATCAGCCCCAGCATTTT. This gives the protein CASSLVGTVNQPQHF.

The chain recombines TRBV5-1 with TRBJ2-6; TRBD1 aligns across 7 bases. Germline V gives CDR1 SGHRS, CDR2 YFSETQ. J was trimmed by 0 bases and V by 0 bases; bases with no gene match: 9. The length of the CDR3 is 19 residues. CDR3 sequence (DNA): TGCGCCAGCAGCTTGGAACAGGGGTCATTCACCTCTGGGGCCAACGTCCTGACTTTC. Translation: CASSLEQGSFTSGANVLTF.

The chain uses TRBV28 and TRBJ1-1; D is unclear. Trimming pared 8 bases from V and 0 bases from J, leaving 10 bases between. This CDR3 is 13 amino acids long. The germline CDR1 and CDR2 sequences are MDHEN and SYDVKM. The CDR3: CASPGYMNTEAFF. The CDR3 nucleotides are TGTGCCAGCCCTGGATACATGAACACTGAAGCTTTCTTT. Combining the CDR3 with reference TRBV28 and TRBJ1-1 gives the whole variable domain DVKVTQSSRYLVKRTGEKVFLECVQDMDHENMFWYRQDPGLGLRLIYFSYDVKMKEKGDIPEGYSVSREKKERFSLILESASTNQTSMYLCASPGYMNTEAFFGQGTRLTVV.

Note on this clone: Other DNA sequences from this sample encode an identical CDR3 as well. The J gene is TRBJ2-7, the V gene TRBV28; 12 bases align to TRBD2. Germline CDR1 and CDR2: MDHEN and SYDVKM. Trimming took 6 bases from V and 4 from J; bases not matched to a gene: 4. This CDR3 is built from 14 residues. As DNA, the CDR3 is TGTGCCAGCAGGACTAGCGGGAGATCTTACGAGCAGTACTTC. Translating gives CASRTSGRSYEQYF.

The rearrangement links TRBV27 to TRBJ2-7; TRBD1 matches at 7 bases. CDR1 is MNHEY, CDR2 SMNVEV, per germline (reference sequence). V was pared by 2 bases and J by 2 bases, with 15 bases of the junction left unmatched. There are 18 residues in the CDR3. The CDR3 here is CASSLRLWGTEKTYEQYF. The CDR3 coding sequence is TGTGCCAGCAGTTTACGTCTATGGGGGACAGAGAAGACCTACGAGCAGTACTTC.

For this clone: A junction boundary mismatches the germline segment, possibly from a read error. This chain uses TRBV2 with TRBJ2-7, with TRBD1 identical over 8 bases. The CDR3 sequence is 15 residues long. CDR1 is SNHLY and CDR2 is FYNNEI in the germline V gene. In nucleotides, the CDR3 is TGTGCCAGCAGGGAAGGACAGGGTCGGTACCACGAGCAGTACTTC. Its translation is CASREGQGRYHEQYF.

CDR3 bases: TGTGCCTGGGCTCTGGGTGGGGGCTACACCTTC. This sequence encodes CAWALGGGYTF. V gene TRBV30 combines with J gene TRBJ1-2; D not certain. Germline CDR1 reads GTSNPN; CDR2 reads SVGIG (reference sequence). The CDR3 extends over 11 amino acids. The V end was cut by 5 bases, the J end by 8 bases, with 12 bases between. Full variable domain (rest looked up from reference TRBV30 and TRBJ1-2): SQTIHQWPATLVQPVGSPLSLECTVEGTSNPNLYWYRQAAGRGLQLLFYSVGIGQISSEVPQNLSASRPQDRQFILSSKKLLLSDSGFYLCAWALGGGYTFGSGTRLTVV.

The chain recombines TRBV5-6 with TRBJ2-3, with D hard to call. V was clipped by 2 bases and J by 6 bases, with 7 bases between them. CDR1 is SGHDT, CDR2 YYEEEE, per germline. The CDR3 runs to 12 residues. The CDR3 nucleotides are TGTGCCAGCAGCTTATTCCCGGATACGCAGTATTTT. This gives the protein CASSLFPDTQYF.

This chain's CDR3 is CASSEGARGRTAGELFF. The CDR3 DNA reads TGTGCCAGCAGTGAAGGGGCCAGGGGGCGCACCGCCGGGGAGCTGTTTTTT. The V call is TRBV6-1, the J call TRBJ2-2; 8 bases fit TRBD1. Losses at the gene ends were 1 base for V and 6 bases for J; bases not matched to a gene: 10. The CDR3 runs to 17 residues. Germline CDR1 and CDR2: MNHNS and SASEGT.

The chain uses TRBV2 and TRBJ2-5; 7 nucleotides align to TRBD1. This CDR3 is built from 13 residues. Losses at the gene ends were 6 bases for V and 1 base for J; bases not matched to a gene: 2. The germline V gene has CDR1 SNHLY and CDR2 FYNNEI. CDR3 DNA sequence: TGTGCCAGCAGGGGGGACAGCCAAGAGACCCAGTACTTC. This sequence encodes CASRGDSQETQYF.

This chain uses TRBV27 with TRBJ2-7, with 8 bases that match TRBD2. The germline V gene encodes CDR1 MNHEY and CDR2 SMNVEV (reference sequence). The V and J ends lost 5 bases and 2 bases, in that order; junction bases with no gene match: 8. The CDR3 has 15 amino acids. The CDR3 DNA sequence: TGTGCCAGCAGTCTTCGAGTAGCGGGGACCTACGAGCAGTACTTC. Translated, it gives CASSLRVAGTYEQYF.

The chain recombines TRBV7-9 with TRBJ2-5; the D is unclear. This CDR3 is 14 amino acids long. The V and J ends lost 2 bases and 2 bases respectively, with 9 bases between them. Germline V gene lookup returns CDR1 SEHNR and CDR2 FQNEAQ (reference sequence). The CDR3 reads CASSLLALQETQYF. CDR3 nucleotides: TGTGCCAGCAGCTTATTGGCACTACAAGAGACCCAGTACTTC.

The genes are TRBV19 and TRBJ1-5; TRBD1 agrees at 7 bases. The V gene's germline CDR1 is LNHDA and CDR2 SQIVND (reference sequence). The length of the CDR3 is 16 residues. The V segment lost 5 bases and the J segment 3 bases; nucleotides outside the gene matches: 10. This CDR3 is CASSFALTGVNQPQHF. The DNA of the CDR3 is TGTGCCAGTAGTTTCGCTCTAACAGGGGTCAATCAGCCCCAGCATTTT.

The chain uses TRBV19 and TRBJ2-2; D might be TRBD2 (5 bases). Germline V gives CDR1 LNHDA, CDR2 SQIVND (reference sequence). This CDR3 has 15 residues. The V end lost 7 bases, the J end lost 7 bases, and 19 bases lay between the germline ends. As DNA, the CDR3 is TGTGCCAGTACCCCTACGGGATCATTCGGCGGGGAGCTGTTTTTT. It yields the protein CASTPTGSFGGELFF.

The V gene is TRBV18, the J gene TRBJ2-3; TRBD1 might be the D (6 bases). V lost 2 bases and J 0 bases, leaving 21 bases between the germline ends. This CDR3 is 19 amino acids long. Germline lookup yields CDR1 KGHSH and CDR2 LQKENI. The CDR3 here is CASSPSLVGGASSTDTQYF. The CDR3 region has the DNA TGTGCCAGCTCACCAAGCCTAGTTGGGGGCGCCTCTAGCACAGATACGCAGTATTTT.

The chain carries TRBV5-5 and TRBJ1-1; D is perhaps TRBD1 (5 bases). The V end lost 4 bases, the J end lost 1 base, and 11 bases lay between the germline ends. Germline CDR1 SGHKS, CDR2 YYEKEE (reference sequence). CDR3 size: 14 residues. CDR3 coding DNA: TGTGCCAGCAGCACCGGGACTCAGAACACTGAAGCTTTCTTT. It yields the protein CASSTGTQNTEAFF.

V usage is TRBV27 and J usage is TRBJ2-6; D is possibly TRBD1 (5 bases). The CDR3 covers 19 residues. The ends were cut back, 2 bases at V and 0 bases at J, with 17 bases in the middle. Germline V gives CDR1 MNHEY, CDR2 SMNVEV (reference sequence). CDR3 protein: CASSLEGAGPSSGANVLTF. The CDR3 DNA follows: TGTGCCAGCAGTTTAGAAGGTGCAGGGCCTAGCTCTGGGGCCAACGTCCTGACTTTC.

This rearrangement joins TRBV5-6 to TRBJ2-3, with D possibly TRBD2 on 6 matching bases. Trimming took off 4 bases at V and 0 bases at J, with 9 bases between the two ends. The CDR3 has 14 amino acids. Germline CDR1 and CDR2: SGHDT and YYEEEE. This CDR3 reads CASSAGPSTDTQYF. In DNA, the CDR3 is TGTGCCAGCAGCGCGGGACCTAGCACAGATACGCAGTATTTT.

This chain connects TRBV7-9 to TRBJ2-1; 8 nucleotides line up with TRBD1. J lost 2 bases, V lost 1 base, and 1 base had no gene match. The CDR3 has 15 residues. Germline CDR1 SEHNR, CDR2 FQNEAQ (reference sequence). Here the CDR3 DNA reads TGTGCCAGCAGCTTAGGGACAGGGACCTACAATGAGCAGTTCTTC. Translation: CASSLGTGTYNEQFF.

This sequence joins TRBV5-1 and TRBJ1-4, with 9 bases fitting TRBD1. Germline V gene lookup returns CDR1 SGHRS and CDR2 YFSETQ. The CDR3 totals 14 residues. With V trimmed by 5 bases and J by 3 bases, 2 bases remained unmatched. Here the CDR3 reads CASRGQGPNEKLFF. DNA for the CDR3: TGCGCCAGCAGGGGACAGGGACCTAATGAAAAACTGTTTTTT.

V is TRBV11-3 and J is TRBJ2-1, with TRBD2 matching over 11 bases. V was clipped by 0 bases and J by 6 bases; unmatched bases: 7. The germline gives CDR1 SGHNT, CDR2 YENEEA. CDR3 length equals 17 residues. CDR3 loop: CASSLEGLAGGGNEQFF. In nucleotides, the CDR3 is TGTGCCAGCAGCTTAGAAGGGCTAGCGGGGGGCGGCAATGAGCAGTTCTTC.

This chain connects TRBV11-3 to TRBJ2-7, with TRBD2 matching 8 bases. The CDR3 consists of 14 residues. CDR1 SGHNT and CDR2 YENEEA come from the germline V gene. J was trimmed by 4 bases and V by 5 bases; bases with no gene match: 7. CDR3: CASSPGTSSYEQYF. CDR3 nucleotides: TGTGCCAGCAGCCCCGGGACTAGTAGTTACGAGCAGTACTTC.

Only one count was recorded for this clone. V gene TRBV2 combines with J gene TRBJ2-2; 12 bases are shared with TRBD2. V gave up 6 bases and J gave up 0 bases; unmatched junction bases: 8. The CDR3 is 18 residues long. Germline V gives CDR1 SNHLY, CDR2 FYNNEI. CDR3 sequence (DNA): TGTGCCAGCAGATTCGGACTAGCGGGGAGACCGAACACCGGGGAGCTGTTTTTT. This gives the protein CASRFGLAGRPNTGELFF.

J is TRBJ2-5 and V is TRBV15; maybe TRBD2 (5 bases). Germline V gene sequence: CDR1 LNHNV, CDR2 YYDKDF (reference sequence). This CDR3 spans 16 amino acids. Trimming removed 0 bases at V and 0 bases at J, with 11 bases between. CDR3 in DNA: TGTGCCACCAGCAGAGATTTATCCGGGGACCAAGAGACCCAGTACTTC. Protein: CATSRDLSGDQETQYF.

The chain employs TRBV5-1 and TRBJ2-7; a possible D gene is TRBD2 (5 bases). Trimming removed 6 bases from V and 3 bases from J, with 16 bases in between. The germline gives CDR1 SGHRS, CDR2 YFSETQ. This CDR3 spans 14 amino acids. The CDR3 region is CASTLRRGDYEQYF. The CDR3, as DNA: TGCGCCAGCACCCTGCGTCGGGGAGACTACGAGCAGTACTTC.

The chain recombines TRBV6-5 with TRBJ2-1; TRBD2 matches at 10 bases. Trimming took 6 bases from V and 9 from J; bases not matched to a gene: 2. CDR3 size: 12 residues. CDR1 MNHEY and CDR2 SVGAGI come from the germline V gene. The CDR3 coding sequence is TGTGCCAGCAGAAGACTAGCGGGTGAGCAGTTCTTC. Translating gives CASRRLAGEQFF.

V gene TRBV28 combines with J gene TRBJ1-5; D possibly corresponds to TRBD1 (5 bases). CDR3 length: 13 residues. From germline, CDR1 is MDHEN and CDR2 SYDVKM. The V end was cut by 7 bases, the J end by 6 bases, with 13 bases between. The CDR3 region is CASTGGGGQPQHF. The CDR3 DNA sequence: TGTGCCAGCACCGGGGGGGGAGGTCAGCCCCAGCATTTT.

The sample holds one count of this clone. The rearrangement joins TRBV5-1 to TRBJ2-7; the D gene is possibly TRBD2 (7 bases). Germline CDR1 reads SGHRS; CDR2 reads YFSETQ. The ends were cut back, 5 bases at V and 7 bases at J, with 16 bases in the middle. The CDR3 length is 13 residues. This CDR3 is CASSPGGRPEQYF. CDR3 nucleotide sequence: TGCGCCAGCAGTCCCGGGGGGCGACCAGAGCAGTACTTC.

This sequence joins TRBV5-1 and TRBJ1-1, with 7 bases aligning to TRBD1. The germline V gene has CDR1 SGHRS and CDR2 YFSETQ. V lost 4 bases, J lost 1 base, and 10 bases stayed unmatched. The CDR3 runs 16 residues. The CDR3 nucleotides are TGCGCCAGCAGCCCCAAACCGGCAGGGGGGAACACTGAAGCTTTCTTT. Translation: CASSPKPAGGNTEAFF.

The J gene is TRBJ2-3, the V gene TRBV29-1, with TRBD1 identical over 8 bases. V shed 6 bases, J shed 8 bases, and the junction held 10 bases outside the gene matches. The CDR3 extends over 13 amino acids. CDR1 and CDR2 from the germline V gene are SQVTM and ANQGSEA. The CDR3, as DNA: TGCAGCGTGGAGGACAGGGACTTTACTACGCAGTATTTT. The encoded protein is CSVEDRDFTTQYF.

The chain employs TRBV6-4 and TRBJ2-7, with TRBD2 identical over 11 bases. V dropped 3 bases and J dropped 7; count of bases not matched to a gene: 5. The CDR3 consists of 14 residues. Germline V gives CDR1 MRHNA, CDR2 SNTAGT. The CDR3 is CASSELAGVGEQYF. In nucleotides, the CDR3 is TGTGCCAGCAGTGAACTAGCGGGAGTAGGAGAGCAGTACTTC.

This sequence joins TRBV6-1 and TRBJ2-1; 12 nucleotides agree with TRBD2. The germline V gene encodes CDR1 MNHNS and CDR2 SASEGT. V was clipped by 6 bases and J by 6 bases; unmatched bases: 3. The length of the CDR3 is 14 residues. DNA for the CDR3: TGTGCCAGCAGGAGGACTAGCGGGACCAATGAGCAGTTCTTC. Its protein product is CASRRTSGTNEQFF.